This entry describes one T cell receptor beta chain. The sample comes from a study of OX40 agonist ivuxolimab in advanced cancers. Profiled with immunoSEQ multiplex PCR; TCRdb holds only in-frame clones, not every one. Among tens of thousands of clones listed, about nine tenths were seen once. This CDR3 is 14 amino acids long. Germline V gives CDR1 SGDLS, CDR2 YYNGEE. Germline trimming cut 3 bases from V and 7 bases from J; bases unmatched to any gene: 6. This sequence was found in an adult with an advanced solid tumor such as melanoma, head and neck, liver or kidney cancer. This chain uses TRBV9 with TRBJ2-1; TRBD2 aligns across 8 bases. The sequencing here drew on CD4+ or CD8+ T cells sorted from blood, taken in a trial of the OX40 agonist ivuxolimab. CDR3 amino acids: CASSERERRNEQFF. Written as DNA, the CDR3 is TGTGCCAGCAGCGAGCGGGAGCGTAGGAATGAGCAGTTCTTC.